This is a list of T cell receptor beta chains from one sample in a study of control samples from healthy donors and cancer patients. Assay used: immunoSEQ multiplex PCR; TCRdb lists only in-frame clones, some missing. This sample carries approximately 100,000 clones, around 90% of them seen once, and the ten largest clones take around 2.8%. What was sequenced was blood. The receptors originated from a human donor in good health. The donor label of this sample is uncertain. Both conserved end residues are part of each CDR3. A D gene is named only where the DNA matches it firmly. Rows give clone size only sometimes, using once, few, many, or a class for an expanded clone.

j_call d_call clone_size v_call cdr3_aa cdr3_nt
TRBJ2-1 TRBD2 NA TRBV11-2 CASSRLAGLLYNEQFF TGTGCCAGCAGCCGACTAGCGGGGTTGCTATACAATGAGCAGTTCTTC
TRBJ2-3 TRBD2 NA TRBV10-3 CAVQRGISTDTQYF TGTGCCGTCCAGCGGGGGATTAGCACAGATACGCAGTATTTT
TRBJ2-5 NA NA TRBV5-1 CASRTDPLETQYF TGCGCCAGCAGGACAGATCCCTTGGAGACCCAGTACTTC
TRBJ1-6 NA NA TRBV19 CASSMESGDSSPLHF TGTGCCAGTAGTATGGAGAGTGGGGATAGTTCACCCCTCCACTTT
TRBJ2-7 TRBD1 NA TRBV5-4 CASGTGNSYEQYF TGTGCCAGCGGGACAGGAAACTCCTACGAGCAGTACTTC
TRBJ2-1 NA NA TRBV19 CASSIQGSSYNEQFF TGTGCCAGTAGTATCCAGGGGAGCTCCTACAATGAGCAGTTCTTC
TRBJ1-4 TRBD1 NA TRBV5-1 CASSVTGGNEKLFF TGCGCCAGCAGCGTGACAGGGGGTAATGAAAAACTGTTTTTT
TRBJ1-4 NA NA TRBV2 CASSKGGVSGLFF TGTGCCAGCAGTAAAGGGGGGGTATCTGGACTGTTTTTT
TRBJ2-2 NA NA TRBV5-5 CASSTSTANTGELFF TGTGCCAGCAGTACCTCTACAGCGAACACCGGGGAGCTGTTTTTT
TRBJ1-5 NA NA TRBV6-5 CASSETQQPQHF TGTGCCAGCTCCGAGACGCAGCAGCCCCAGCATTTT
TRBJ1-5 NA NA TRBV2 CASSEARGNQPQHF TGTGCCAGCAGTGAAGCCCGTGGCAATCAGCCCCAGCATTTT
TRBJ1-2 NA NA TRBV18 CASSPLSEGNGYTF TGTGCCAGCTCACCACTTTCTGAGGGTAACGGCTACACCTTC
TRBJ1-1 TRBD1 NA TRBV14 CASSVGQGTEAFF TGTGCCAGCAGCGTTGGACAGGGCACTGAAGCTTTCTTT
TRBJ1-1 TRBD1 NA TRBV29-1 CSVVAGGRNTEAFF TGCAGCGTTGTGGCAGGGGGCAGAAACACTGAAGCTTTCTTT
TRBJ2-1 NA NA TRBV4-1 CASSQGLGISYNEQFF TGCGCCAGCAGCCAAGGTTTAGGGATATCCTACAATGAGCAGTTCTTC
TRBJ1-4 NA NA TRBV7-8 CASSLEVTGRTMFF TGTGCCAGCAGCTTAGAAGTTACGGGACGGACAATGTTTTTT
TRBJ1-1 NA NA TRBV4-1 CASSQVAGNTEAFF TGCGCCAGCAGCCAAGTTGCTGGGAACACTGAAGCTTTCTTT
TRBJ1-1 NA NA TRBV20-1 CSAKTSAEAFF TGCAGTGCTAAGACAAGCGCTGAAGCTTTCTTT
TRBJ2-5 NA NA TRBV7-2 CASSGTHQETQYF TGTGCCAGCAGCGGGACACATCAAGAGACCCAGTACTTC
TRBJ2-5 NA NA TRBV7-2 CASSLPGSVKRETQYF TGTGCCAGCAGCTTACCAGGGAGTGTGAAGAGGGAGACCCAGTACTTC
TRBJ2-3 TRBD1 NA TRBV19 CASTNRGSTDTQYF TGTGCCAGTACAAACAGGGGAAGCACAGATACGCAGTATTTT
TRBJ2-5 NA NA TRBV19 CASSLNQETQYF TGTGCCAGTAGTTTGAACCAAGAGACCCAGTACTTC
TRBJ2-7 NA NA TRBV6-2/TRBV6-3 CASSYKPNSNYEQYF TGTGCCAGCAGTTACAAACCGAACAGCAACTACGAGCAGTACTTC
TRBJ1-5 NA NA TRBV7-8 CASSRGGQPQHF TGTGCCAGCAGTAGGGGTGGTCAGCCCCAGCATTTT
TRBJ2-3 TRBD2 NA TRBV11-2 CASSLKGGGPADTQYF TGTGCCAGCAGCTTAAAAGGCGGGGGGCCTGCAGATACGCAGTATTTT
TRBJ2-7 NA NA TRBV18 CASSPDDSAGEQYF TGTGCCAGCTCACCCGATGACAGCGCTGGCGAGCAGTACTTC
TRBJ2-2 NA NA TRBV6-1 CASSEIGVTGELFF TGTGCCAGCAGTGAAATCGGGGTTACCGGGGAGCTGTTTTTT
TRBJ2-1 TRBD2 NA TRBV30 CAWSASGAEQFF TGTGCCTGGAGTGCTAGCGGGGCTGAGCAGTTCTTC
TRBJ1-3 NA NA TRBV6-5 CASSYGGSSGNTIYF TGTGCCAGCAGTTATGGGGGATCTTCTGGAAACACCATATATTTT
TRBJ1-6 TRBD1 NA TRBV27 CASSLQRTGWVSLHF TGTGCCAGCAGCCTTCAACGGACAGGCTGGGTGTCCCTCCACTTT
TRBJ1-3 NA NA TRBV27 CASSLRSGNTIYF TGTGCCAGCAGTTTGCGCTCTGGAAACACCATATATTTT
TRBJ1-5 NA NA TRBV12-3/TRBV12-4 CASRSSGQPQHF TGTGCCAGTAGGTCCTCGGGGCAGCCCCAGCATTTT
TRBJ2-5 TRBD1 NA TRBV7-8 CASSRAGTGYPETQYF TGTGCCAGCAGCAGGGCCGGGACAGGGTACCCGGAGACCCAGTACTTC
TRBJ1-5 NA NA TRBV6-6 CASRDKGGQPQHF TGTGCCAGCAGAGATAAGGGAGGTCAGCCCCAGCATTTT
TRBJ1-1 TRBD1 NA TRBV19 CASSITKTGGAEAFF TGTGCCAGTAGTATAACAAAGACAGGGGGCGCAGAGGCTTTCTTT
TRBJ2-3 NA NA TRBV6-5 CASSFRDKFTDTQYF TGTGCCAGCAGTTTCCGGGACAAGTTCACAGATACGCAGTATTTT
TRBJ1-4 TRBD1 once TRBV28 CASSRTGLEKLFF TGTGCCAGCAGTCGGACAGGCTTGGAAAAACTGTTTTTT
TRBJ2-1 NA once TRBV29-1 CSVVWVTVDNEQFF TGCAGCGTTGTTTGGGTTACGGTTGACAATGAGCAGTTCTTC
TRBJ1-2 NA NA TRBV24-1 CATSDGEQGRNYGYTF TGTGCCACCAGTGATGGTGAACAGGGTAGAAACTATGGCTACACCTTC
TRBJ1-6 TRBD1 NA TRBV5-1 CASSTGDSPLHF TGCGCCAGCTCGACAGGGGATTCACCCCTCCACTTT
TRBJ1-2 NA NA TRBV3-1/TRBV3-2 CASSQVQGREGYTF TGTGCCAGCAGCCAAGTTCAGGGGCGAGAGGGCTACACCTTC
TRBJ1-1 NA NA TRBV14 CASSQDFGGRNTEAFF TGTGCCAGCAGCCAAGATTTTGGGGGGAGGAACACTGAAGCTTTCTTT
TRBJ2-3 NA NA TRBV2 CASRSLQATDTQYF TGTGCCAGCAGGTCCCTCCAGGCCACAGATACGCAGTATTTT
TRBJ2-6 TRBD1 NA TRBV5-4 CASSLAGRTGAGANVLTF TGTGCCAGCAGCTTGGCCGGCCGGACAGGGGCCGGGGCCAACGTCCTGACTTTC
TRBJ1-2 NA NA TRBV5-6 CASKKGFGGYTF TGTGCCAGCAAAAAGGGGTTCGGAGGCTACACCTTC
TRBJ2-7 NA NA TRBV5-1 CASSPRQGTTYEQYF TGCGCCAGCTCTCCCCGACAGGGGACTACCTACGAGCAGTACTTC
TRBJ1-1 NA once TRBV5-1 CASSPVSGINTEAFF TGCGCCAGCAGCCCAGTTAGTGGTATAAACACTGAAGCTTTCTTT
TRBJ2-1 NA NA TRBV18 CASSPSALKEQFF TGTGCCAGCTCACCCTCGGCCCTCAAGGAGCAGTTCTTC
TRBJ1-2 TRBD1 NA TRBV5-1 CASSLEGGYSLNYTF TGCGCCAGCAGCTTGGAAGGGGGCTACTCCTTAAACTACACCTTC
TRBJ2-2 NA NA TRBV6-5 CASTYRPGNTGELFF TGTGCCAGCACTTATCGTCCCGGGAACACCGGGGAGCTGTTTTTT